This T cell receptor beta chain was recorded in a study of blood T cell repertoires in COVID-19. Across the study: From T cells, B-cell-depleted T cells, or PBMCs came the material, which was cDNA or gDNA.

As processed by the authors: Amplification with reference gene primers provided the estimates of nucleated cell counts. Measured with immunoSEQ multiplex PCR; TCRdb has only the in-frame clones, and not every one. That table is the source of V, J and clone size, and D and trimming were worked out from the DNA. Counted here are a few hundred thousand clones, about 88% occurring once; the ten biggest clones make up just over 8%. The study assigned cohorts using participant-reported clinical history. The CDR3 has 15 residues. The V end was cut by 4 bases, the J end by 7 bases, with 18 bases between. Germline V gene data show CDR1 as SGHNT and CDR2 as YYREEE (reference sequence).

The sequencing sample was made of PBMCs or T cells enriched from blood (not recorded which). The chain is built from TRBV5-4 and TRBJ2-1, with D perhaps TRBD1 (6 bases). The TCR was taken from a woman aged 60-70 years who had recovered from COVID-19. CDR3 protein: CASSTGTPSGNEQFF. CDR3 nucleotides: TGTGCCAGCAGCACCGGGACACCTTCTGGGAATGAGCAGTTCTTC.